This T cell receptor beta chain was sequenced in a study of T cells in Graves' hyperthyroidism and ophthalmopathy. Study details: Pretreatment peripheral blood was obtained at initial diagnosis.

Subjects with ophthalmopathy showed a Clinical Activity Score no lower than 3, a NOSPECS grade no lower than 4, and a duration shorter than 3 months. To note about this clonotype: Its antigen remains unknown.

Amplified regions were TCR beta CDR3 sequences from RNA transcripts. HTBI primers were the set used in a first-round RT-PCR of the TCR CDR3. TCRdb reprocessed the multiplex PCR reads via MiXCR and lists one record per CDR3 protein. Of about 460,000 distinct CDR3 sequences detected, less than 25% appear once; the ten largest clones hold around 54%. The study, taken as a whole, reports: In simple terms, a model built on 13 V-J features told ophthalmopathy apart from stable hyperthyroidism.

The clonotype comes from a woman in her seventies with Graves' ophthalmopathy. The sequenced sample consisted of blood.

CDR3 coding DNA: TGTGCCACCAGCAGGGTGGCTAGCGGGAGTGGTAAGGCAGATACGCAGTATTTT. It translates to CATSRVASGSGKADTQYF. The chain uses TRBV15 and TRBJ2-3; TRBD2 aligns across 10 bases. The junction had 13 bases not matched to a gene; V was cut back by 3 bases and J by 4 bases. The length of the CDR3 is 18 residues. Germline lookup yields CDR1 LNHNV and CDR2 YYDKDF (reference sequence).